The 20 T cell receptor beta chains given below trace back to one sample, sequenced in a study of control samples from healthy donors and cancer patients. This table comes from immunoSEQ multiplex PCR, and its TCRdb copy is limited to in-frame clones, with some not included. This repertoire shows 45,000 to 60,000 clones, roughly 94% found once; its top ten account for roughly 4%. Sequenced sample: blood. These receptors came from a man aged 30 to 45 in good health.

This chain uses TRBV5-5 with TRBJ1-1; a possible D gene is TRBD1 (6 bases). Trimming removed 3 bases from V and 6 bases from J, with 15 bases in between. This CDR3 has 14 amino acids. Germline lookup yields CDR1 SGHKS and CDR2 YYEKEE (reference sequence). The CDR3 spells CASSWGQGDAEAFF. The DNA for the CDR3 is TGTGCCAGCAGCTGGGGACAAGGCGACGCTGAAGCTTTCTTT. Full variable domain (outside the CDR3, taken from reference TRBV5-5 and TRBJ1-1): DAGVTQSPTHLIKTRGQQVTLRCSPISGHKSVSWYQQVLGQGPQFIFQYYEKEERGRGNFPDRFSARQFPNYSSELNVNALLLGDSALYLCASSWGQGDAEAFFGQGTRLTVV.

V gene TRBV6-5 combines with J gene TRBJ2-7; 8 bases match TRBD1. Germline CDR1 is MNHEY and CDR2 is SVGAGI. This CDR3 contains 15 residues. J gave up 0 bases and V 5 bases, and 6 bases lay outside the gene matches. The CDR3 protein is CASSLARGLSYEQYF. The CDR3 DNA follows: TGTGCCAGCAGTCTTGCCAGGGGGCTCTCCTACGAGCAGTACTTC.

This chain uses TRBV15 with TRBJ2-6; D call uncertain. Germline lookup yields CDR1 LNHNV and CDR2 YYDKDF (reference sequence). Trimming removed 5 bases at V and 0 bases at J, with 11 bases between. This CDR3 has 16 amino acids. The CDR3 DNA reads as TGTGCCACCAGCGGCCGACTGCACTCTGGGGCCAACGTCCTGACTTTC. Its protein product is CATSGRLHSGANVLTF.

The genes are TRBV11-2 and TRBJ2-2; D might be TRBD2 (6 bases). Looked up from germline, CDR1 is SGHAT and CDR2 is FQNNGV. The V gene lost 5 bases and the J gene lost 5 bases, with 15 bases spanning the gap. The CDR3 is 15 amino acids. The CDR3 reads CASSLLAFGTGELFF. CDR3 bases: TGTGCCAGCAGCCTGCTAGCGTTTGGAACCGGGGAGCTGTTTTTT.

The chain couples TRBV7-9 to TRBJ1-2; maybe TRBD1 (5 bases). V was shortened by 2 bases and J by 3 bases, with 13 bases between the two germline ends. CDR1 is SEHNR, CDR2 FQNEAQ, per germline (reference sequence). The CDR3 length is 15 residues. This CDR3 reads CASSLPGTTHYGYTF. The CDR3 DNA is TGTGCCAGCAGCTTACCCGGGACCACTCACTATGGCTACACCTTC. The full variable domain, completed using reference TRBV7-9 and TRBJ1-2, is DTGVSQNPRHKITKRGQNVTFRCDPISEHNRLYWYRQTLGQGPEFLTYFQNEAQLEKSRLLSDRFSAERPKGSFSTLEIQRTEQGDSAMYLCASSLPGTTHYGYTFGSGTRLTVV.

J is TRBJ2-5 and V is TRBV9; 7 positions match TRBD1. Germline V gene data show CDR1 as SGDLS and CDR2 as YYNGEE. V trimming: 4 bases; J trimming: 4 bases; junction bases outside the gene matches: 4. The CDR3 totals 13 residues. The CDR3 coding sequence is TGTGCCAGCAGCCAGACAGGGCTAGAGACCCAGTACTTC. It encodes CASSQTGLETQYF.

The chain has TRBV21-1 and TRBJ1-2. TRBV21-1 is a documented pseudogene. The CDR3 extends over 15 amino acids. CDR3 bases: TGTGCCAGCAGCACGATCTTTTGGGGGAGAGATGGCTACACCTTC. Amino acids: CASSTIFWGRDGYTF.

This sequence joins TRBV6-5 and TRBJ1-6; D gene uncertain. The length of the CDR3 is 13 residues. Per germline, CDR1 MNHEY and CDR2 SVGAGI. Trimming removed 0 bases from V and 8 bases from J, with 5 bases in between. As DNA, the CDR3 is TGTGCCAGCAGTTACTCTGGGGATTCACCCCTCCACTTT. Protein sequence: CASSYSGDSPLHF.

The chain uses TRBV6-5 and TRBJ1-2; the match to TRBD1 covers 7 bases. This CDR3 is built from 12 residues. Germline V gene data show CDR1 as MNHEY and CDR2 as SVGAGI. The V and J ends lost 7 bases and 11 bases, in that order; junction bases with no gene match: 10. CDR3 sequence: CASTQGEGGYTF. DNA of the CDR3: TGTGCCAGCACCCAGGGGGAGGGAGGTTACACCTTC.

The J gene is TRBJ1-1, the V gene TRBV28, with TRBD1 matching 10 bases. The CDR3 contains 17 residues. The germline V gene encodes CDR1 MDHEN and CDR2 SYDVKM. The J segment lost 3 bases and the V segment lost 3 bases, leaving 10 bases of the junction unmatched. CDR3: CASSFLTGGSGDTEAFF. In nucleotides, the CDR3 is TGTGCCAGCAGTTTTCTGACAGGGGGCAGTGGGGACACTGAAGCTTTCTTT.

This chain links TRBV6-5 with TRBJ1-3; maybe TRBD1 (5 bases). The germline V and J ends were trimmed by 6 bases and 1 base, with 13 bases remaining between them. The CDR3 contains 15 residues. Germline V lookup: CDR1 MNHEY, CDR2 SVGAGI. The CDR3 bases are TGTGCCAGCAGCCGCGACAGAGCGTCTGGAAACACCATATATTTT. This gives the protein CASSRDRASGNTIYF.

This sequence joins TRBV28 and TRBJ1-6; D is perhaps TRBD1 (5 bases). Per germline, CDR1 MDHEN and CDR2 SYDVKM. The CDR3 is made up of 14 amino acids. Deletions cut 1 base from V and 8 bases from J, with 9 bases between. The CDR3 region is CASSLSGIDSPLHF. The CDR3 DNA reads TGTGCCAGCAGTTTATCAGGGATTGATTCACCCCTCCACTTT.

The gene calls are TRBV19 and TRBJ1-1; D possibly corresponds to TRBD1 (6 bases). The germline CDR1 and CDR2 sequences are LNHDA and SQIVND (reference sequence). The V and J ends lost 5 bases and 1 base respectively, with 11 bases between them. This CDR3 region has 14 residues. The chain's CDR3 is CASSLRTANTEAFF. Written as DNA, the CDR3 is TGTGCCAGTAGTCTTCGGACAGCGAACACTGAAGCTTTCTTT.

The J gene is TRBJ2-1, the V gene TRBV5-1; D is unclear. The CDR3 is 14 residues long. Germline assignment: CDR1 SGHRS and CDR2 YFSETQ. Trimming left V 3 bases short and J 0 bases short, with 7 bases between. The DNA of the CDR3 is TGCGCCAGCAGCTGGGATAACTCCTACAATGAGCAGTTCTTC. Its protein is CASSWDNSYNEQFF. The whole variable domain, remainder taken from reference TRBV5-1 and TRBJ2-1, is KAGVTQTPRYLIKTRGQQVTLSCSPISGHRSVSWYQQTPGQGLQFLFEYFSETQRNKGNFPGRFSGRQFSNSRSEMNVSTLELGDSALYLCASSWDNSYNEQFFGPGTRLTVL.

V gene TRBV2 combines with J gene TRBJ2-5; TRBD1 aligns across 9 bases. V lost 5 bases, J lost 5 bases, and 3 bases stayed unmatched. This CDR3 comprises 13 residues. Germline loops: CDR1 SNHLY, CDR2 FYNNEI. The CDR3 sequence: CASSNRGHETQYF. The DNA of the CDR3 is TGTGCCAGCAGTAACAGGGGGCACGAGACCCAGTACTTC.

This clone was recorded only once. CDR3 region: CASSEAWDRGPYNSPLHF. CDR3 nucleotides: TGTGCCAGCAGTGAAGCATGGGACAGGGGCCCCTATAATTCACCCCTCCACTTT. The chain has TRBV6-1 and TRBJ1-6; TRBD1 matches 10 bases. Germline CDR1 MNHNS, CDR2 SASEGT. This CDR3 region has 18 residues. The V and J ends lost 0 bases and 2 bases, in that order; junction bases with no gene match: 4.

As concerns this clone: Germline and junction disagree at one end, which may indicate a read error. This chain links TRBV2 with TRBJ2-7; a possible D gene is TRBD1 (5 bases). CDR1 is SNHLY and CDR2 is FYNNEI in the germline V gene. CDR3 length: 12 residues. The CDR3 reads CASSERGRVFFF. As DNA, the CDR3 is TGTGCCAGCAGTGAAAGAGGCAGGGTTTTTTTCTTC.

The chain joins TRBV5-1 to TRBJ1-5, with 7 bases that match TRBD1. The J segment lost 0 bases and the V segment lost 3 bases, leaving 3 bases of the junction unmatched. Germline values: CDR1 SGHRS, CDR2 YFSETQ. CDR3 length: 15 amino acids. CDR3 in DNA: TGCGCCAGCAGCTCCACAGGGGCTAGCAATCAGCCCCAGCATTTT. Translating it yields CASSSTGASNQPQHF.

In DNA form, the CDR3 reads TGTGCCAGCAGCTCCCCCACAGGGAGGGGAGGCCTTAACTATGGCTACACCTTC. The encoded protein is CASSSPTGRGGLNYGYTF. The chain uses TRBV9 and TRBJ1-2; D might be TRBD1 (6 bases). This CDR3 is 18 amino acids long. Germline loops: CDR1 SGDLS, CDR2 YYNGEE. The V end lost 4 bases, the J end lost 1 base, and 23 bases lay between the germline ends.

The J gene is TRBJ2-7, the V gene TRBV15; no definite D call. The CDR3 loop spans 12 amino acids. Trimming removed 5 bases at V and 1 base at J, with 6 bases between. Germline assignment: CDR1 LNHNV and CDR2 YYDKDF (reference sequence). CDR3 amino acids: CATSVNSYEQYF. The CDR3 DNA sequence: TGTGCCACCAGCGTGAATTCCTACGAGCAGTACTTC.